This T cell receptor (beta chain) was sequenced in a study of cytomegalovirus exposure and HLA in healthy donors. Primers: 60 Vbeta forward and 13 Jbeta reverse. Assay: immunoSEQ multiplex PCR; the TCRdb copy retains only in-frame clones and omits some. The sample has around 91,000 clones; about three quarters are singletons. Germline V gives CDR1 MNHEY, CDR2 SMNVEV (reference sequence). The CDR3 consists of 12 residues. The trim removed 8 bases at V and 0 bases at J, leaving 0 bases unmatched. Study-level points and caveats: Clonal expansion was found to be greater in HLA-associated TCR beta chains than in equally common others in a later analysis. A later analysis found that most CMV-associated TCR beta chains appeared HLA-restricted. Segments of the TCR beta V type were, in most cases, productive about 90% or about 30% of the time in an earlier analysis. Specificity of three CMV-associated chains for CMV antigens was verified in vitro.

Comment on this clone: What it recognizes is unknown.

The receptor was isolated from a male donor in good health and CMV-seropositive. V and J are TRBV27 and TRBJ1-2, with TRBD1 identical over 7 bases. Source material: PBMCs. CDR3 DNA: TGTGCCAGCGGGACAGCTAACTATGGCTACACCTTC. It specifies CASGTANYGYTF.